Described below is a single T cell receptor (beta chain) sequence and its context. Through 5' RACE with UMI labels, the TRB cDNA libraries were prepared. After re-calling the 5' RACE reads, TCRdb lists one entry per CDR3 protein, DNA absent. The ten top clones account for around 10%, within a sample of under 55,000 distinct CDR3 sequences. This entry comes from a study of CXCR3-negative and CXCR3-positive naive CD8 T cells. Sample: memory CD8+ T cells from blood. This clonotype was sampled from a human donor in good health. Some clones in this sample may be carry-over from other donors' samples.

The CDR3 is CASSPERQGYEQYF. The chain links TRBV5-1 to TRBJ2-7; the D call of TRBD1 rests on TCRdb alone, since no DNA is present to check it. This CDR3 comprises 14 residues. Germline V gene sequence: CDR1 SGHRS, CDR2 YFSETQ.